This T cell receptor beta chain was identified in a study of cytomegalovirus exposure and HLA in healthy donors. Study-level points and caveats: Researchers counted roughly 150 TCR beta chains as cytomegalovirus-associated. In a later analysis, TCR beta V- and J-gene trimming was associated with a missense DCLRE1C variant.

To note about this clone: Its antigen is unidentified.

V was pared by 6 bases and J by 5 bases, with 17 bases between. The length of the CDR3 is 14 residues. Germline V CDR1 and CDR2: MNHNS, SASEGT. Each of the donors was a healthy bone marrow donor. These donors counted as nominally healthy when sampled, but unrecorded immune exposures were likely. In the PCR, 60 Vbeta and 13 Jbeta primers were used. Produced via immunoSEQ multiplex PCR; TCRdb's table is partial and in-frame only. The sample carries over 70,000 clones, just under 75% recorded once. The sequencing input was PBMCs. The clonotype was recovered from a human donor in good health. The chain recombines TRBV6-1 with TRBJ2-7; tentative D call: TRBD1 (6 bases). Written as DNA, the CDR3 is TGTGCCAGCAGCTCAAGAGGGGGAAACGACGAGCAGTACTTC. Its protein product is CASSSRGGNDEQYF.